This T cell receptor (beta chain) is drawn from a study of shared clonotypes between healthy human individuals. The test was conducted at deep level. Some clones are missing from TCRdb's copy, which holds only in-frame ones; the method was immunoSEQ multiplex PCR. The sample lists about 1.5 million clones, 95% to 99% occurring once. Overall study results and limits: Of the naive CD4 clonotypes, about 5.4% were shared across a handful of donors.

On this clone itself: Its antigen is unidentified.

Only Caucasian adults living in Nashville, Tennessee served as donors. From CD4+ cells came CD45RA+ naive and CD45RA-negative memory subsets. The sequence derives from a man aged 25 to 45 in good health. Material: naive CD4+ T cells sorted from blood. The sample's subset: CD45RA+ positively selected.

In nucleotides, the CDR3 is TGTGCCAGCTCAGTATACCGGGGGGCCTCTGGGGCCAACGTCCTGACTTTC. It encodes CASSVYRGASGANVLTF. The chain employs TRBV18 and TRBJ2-6; perhaps TRBD2 as D (7 bases). V was trimmed by 5 bases and J by 0 bases, leaving 14 bases between them. Germline V gene lookup returns CDR1 KGHSH and CDR2 LQKENI. The CDR3 totals 17 residues.